A selection of T cell receptor beta chains follows, all from one sample in a study of persistence of HIV-infected CD4 T cells. Their recognized antigens are unknown. Sequencing used immunoSEQ multiplex PCR; TCRdb keeps in-frame clones, though not all of them. The sample has roughly 41,000 clones, 87% seen once; the top ten hold about 1.3%. The sequencing used CD4+ T cells sorted from PBMCs after approximately 20-hour stimulation, collected from a patient who received antiretroviral therapy. These receptors all stem from an adult man with HIV who was CMV-seropositive. Each CDR3 is given with its conserved first and last residue. Clone sizes are given selectively: once, few, many, or a class where the clone is expanded.

length	size	V	J	CDR3
16	-	TRBV7-8	TRBJ1-2	CASSKRYLRDDDGYTF
17	-	TRBV27	TRBJ1-4	CASSPGGLLRPNEKLFF
14	-	TRBV5-1	TRBJ2-1	CASSLDPSYNEQFF
16	-	TRBV7-8	TRBJ2-7	CASSLDSGYVPYEQYF
14	once	TRBV29-1	TRBJ2-7	CSVKGERGSYEQYF
14	-	TRBV28	TRBJ1-3	CASREGNSGNTIYF
15	once	TRBV30	TRBJ1-4	CAWSGGGGFSEKLFF
16	-	TRBV6-2/TRBV6-3	TRBJ2-2	CASSYPSVVNTGELFF
17	-	TRBV5-4	TRBJ2-5	CASSLNSLAGVRETQYF
14	-	TRBV5-4	TRBJ2-3	CASSLGSRADTQYF
14	-	TRBV4-1	TRBJ1-4	CASRSGTVSEKLFF
12	-	TRBV24-1	TRBJ1-1	CATTRGNTEAFF
15	-	TRBV5-1	TRBJ1-2	CASSLDLNRDYGYTF
12	-	TRBV2	TRBJ1-2	CASTRGNYGYTF
13	-	TRBV10-3	TRBJ1-1	CAARSEQGGKAFF
14	-	TRBV6-5	TRBJ1-2	CASSPGQGARGYTF
14	-	TRBV5-4	TRBJ2-7	CASSLNTASYEQYF
15	-	TRBV4-3	TRBJ1-1	CASSPWGGMNTEAFF
12	-	TRBV19	TRBJ1-1	CASVIGDTEAFF
16	-	TRBV3-1/TRBV3-2	TRBJ1-4	CASSQRGAGGVEKLFF
16	-	TRBV18	TRBJ2-2	CASRQGGGVHTGELFF
15	-	TRBV19	TRBJ1-1	CASSSDRGWNTEAFF
18	-	TRBV4-1	TRBJ1-1	CASSQDTYLVWGHTEAFF
13	once	TRBV19	TRBJ1-1	CASSARQGTKAFF
14	-	TRBV27	TRBJ1-2	CASTRQGSNYGYTF
17	few	TRBV27	TRBJ1-6	CASSGTPSSSYNSPLHF